The 21 T cell receptor beta chains given below trace back to one sample, sequenced in a study of regulatory T cells in long-lasting Graves disease. Researchers made TCR beta libraries by using iRepertoire HTBI primers and running Arm-PCR on CDR3 regions. From the multiplex PCR reads, TCRdb called clonotypes with MiXCR, one entry per CDR3 protein. The table lists about 200,000 distinct CDR3 sequences, roughly 19% of them singletons. Indicated time point: newly diagnosed GD, antithyroid drugs for less than 3 months. Scientists built the TCR library using RNA that was extracted from PBMCs. These data were likewise used in another study, on T cells in Graves' hyperthyroidism and ophthalmopathy.

The sequences come from peripheral blood mononuclear cells (PBMCs), collected at new diagnosis, from a patient treated with antithyroid drugs. These receptors came from a woman aged 25 to 39 with Graves disease.

A note on this clonotype: Since a much larger clone is just one base distant, this may be a read error. This chain joins TRBV6-2 or TRBV6-3 and TRBJ2-3; the D gene is possibly TRBD1 (5 bases). CDR1 is MNHEY, CDR2 SVGEGT, per germline. This CDR3 has 19 amino acids. The CDR3 DNA follows: TGTGCCAGCAGTTTCGGTCGGCCCCTGCCGCTTCAGGGCACAGATACGCAGTGTTTT. Translating gives CASSFGRPLPLQGTDTQCF.

This clonotype was recorded many times. This chain connects TRBV28 to TRBJ2-3; 11 bases line up with TRBD2. From germline, CDR1 is MDHEN and CDR2 SYDVKM. This CDR3 region has 15 residues. With 6 bases clipped from V and 5 bases from J, the junction kept 7 bases outside the gene matches. CDR3 protein: CASRETSGRGDTQYF. CDR3 sequence (DNA): TGTGCCAGCAGGGAAACTAGCGGGAGAGGAGATACGCAGTATTTT.

The sample holds many counts of this clonotype. The chain links TRBV28 to TRBJ1-5; TRBD1 matches at 8 bases. The CDR3 covers 15 residues. CDR1 is MDHEN and CDR2 is SYDVKM in the germline V gene. Trimming cost V 5 bases and J 4 bases; bases outside gene matches: 7. This chain's CDR3 is CASSPPDRGNQPQHF. The CDR3, as DNA: TGTGCCAGCAGTCCACCAGACAGGGGAAATCAGCCCCAGCATTTT.

This clonotype was counted a few times. This probably arose from a read error, given a far larger clone one base away. The chain recombines TRBV11-2 with TRBJ2-5; 8 bases agree with TRBD1. V gave up 5 bases and J gave up 5 bases; unmatched junction bases: 7. CDR1 is SGHAT and CDR2 is FQNNGV in the germline V gene. CDR3 size: 14 residues. CDR3 in DNA: TGTGCCAGCAGCCGAATTCAGGGGGCTGAGACCCAGTACTTC. Its translation: CASSRIQGAETQYF.

This clonotype has more than one count but fewer than ten. CDR3 DNA: TGCGCCAGCAGCTCCGGGACAGGGCGGAACACCGGGGAGCTGTTTTTT. Amino acids: CASSSGTGRNTGELFF. The gene calls are TRBV5-1 and TRBJ2-2; 9 nucleotides match TRBD1. The CDR3 loop spans 16 amino acids. V lost 3 bases and J lost 1; bases outside the gene matches: 4. Germline V gene sequence: CDR1 SGHRS, CDR2 YFSETQ.

This clonotype was seen at least ten times. The V and J genes are TRBV7-9 and TRBJ2-7; D gene uncertain. The CDR3 covers 16 residues. The V end was cut by 5 bases, the J end by 9 bases, with 26 bases between. Germline values: CDR1 SEHNR, CDR2 FQNEAQ (reference sequence). CDR3 DNA: TGTGCCAGCAGCCCGCGGTCAGTTCGCGCGCTTCTCGGGCAGTACTTC. This encodes CASSPRSVRALLGQYF.

This clonotype has only a few counts. This chain links TRBV19 with TRBJ2-3, with 7 bases that match TRBD2. Per the germline V gene, CDR1 is LNHDA and CDR2 is SQIVND (reference sequence). CDR3 size: 15 residues. V was pared by 3 bases and J by 1 base, with 4 bases of the junction left unmatched. In DNA, the CDR3 is TGTGCCAGTAGTATTTTTACTAGCGGCACAGATACGCAGTATTTT. This sequence encodes CASSIFTSGTDTQYF.

Ten or more counts support this clonotype. The rearrangement links TRBV11-2 to TRBJ2-1; 11 positions agree with TRBD2. The CDR3 contains 15 residues. J gave up 8 bases and V 4 bases, and 7 bases lay outside the gene matches. Germline CDR1 is SGHAT and CDR2 is FQNNGV. The CDR3 loop reads CASSSVAGGKDEQFF. In nucleotides, the CDR3 is TGTGCCAGCAGCTCAGTAGCGGGAGGGAAGGATGAGCAGTTCTTC.

This chain uses TRBV5-4 with TRBJ1-3, with D unclear. The length of the CDR3 is 13 residues. V was shortened by 2 bases and J by 0 bases, with 3 bases between the two germline ends. Germline CDR1 SGHNT, CDR2 YYREEE (reference sequence). CDR3 coding DNA: TGTGCCAGCAGCTTAGTCTCTGGAAACACCATATATTTT. This encodes CASSLVSGNTIYF. Together with reference TRBV5-4 and TRBJ1-3, the CDR3 gives the full variable domain: ETGVTQSPTHLIKTRGQQVTLRCSSQSGHNTVSWYQQALGQGPQFIFQYYREEENGRGNFPPRFSGLQFPNYSSELNVNALELDDSALYLCASSLVSGNTIYFGEGSWLTVV.

V and J are TRBV7-2 and TRBJ2-5, with 13 bases lining up with TRBD2. J lost 2 bases, V lost 0 bases, and 3 bases had no gene match. The germline CDR1 and CDR2 sequences are SGHTA and FQGNSA. There are 17 residues in the CDR3. This chain's CDR3 is CASSLAGLAGIQETQYF. CDR3 DNA sequence: TGTGCCAGCAGCTTAGCGGGACTAGCGGGGATACAAGAGACCCAGTACTTC.

This clonotype was seen ten or more times. The chain has TRBV18 and TRBJ2-7, with D perhaps TRBD1 (7 bases). The V and J ends lost 6 bases and 3 bases respectively, with 18 bases between them. CDR1 and CDR2 (germline): KGHSH, LQKENI. This CDR3 is built from 15 residues. The CDR3 DNA reads TGTGCCAGCTCGACCAACCTCCAGGGGGGCTACGAGCAGTACTTC. The encoded protein is CASSTNLQGGYEQYF.

This clonotype appeared many times. CDR3 protein: CASSGGQPSNQPQHF. In nucleotides, the CDR3 is TGTGCCAGCAGTGGGGGACAGCCTAGCAATCAGCCCCAGCATTTT. The chain recombines TRBV6-1 with TRBJ1-5; TRBD1 matches at 7 bases. Germline CDR1 reads MNHNS; CDR2 reads SASEGT. The junction had 3 bases not matched to a gene; V was cut back by 4 bases and J by 0 bases. The CDR3 totals 15 residues.

The chain links TRBV7-8 to TRBJ2-1; D possibly corresponds to TRBD1 (5 bases). Trimming shortened V by 3 bases and J by 4 bases, and 10 bases separated the two germline ends. The CDR3 runs 14 residues. The V gene's germline CDR1 is SGHVS and CDR2 FQNEAQ. CDR3 in DNA: TGTGCCAGCAGCTTTCCCGGACAATACAATGAGCAGTTCTTC. Protein product: CASSFPGQYNEQFF. Full variable domain (rest looked up from reference TRBV7-8 and TRBJ2-1): GAGVSQSPRYKVAKRGQDVALRCDPISGHVSLFWYQQALGQGPEFLTYFQNEAQLDKSGLPSDRFFAERPEGSVSTLKIQRTQQEDSAVYLCASSFPGQYNEQFFGPGTRLTVL.

There are many counts of this clonotype. This rearrangement joins TRBV11-2 to TRBJ1-4; D not resolved. V was cut by 5 bases and J by 3 bases, with 7 bases left in between. The CDR3 contains 13 residues. In germline, CDR1 is SGHAT, CDR2 FQNNGV. CDR3: CASSQEPNEKLFF. DNA for the CDR3: TGTGCCAGCAGCCAGGAGCCTAATGAAAAACTGTTTTTT. Based on the CDR3 plus reference TRBV11-2 and TRBJ1-4, the full variable domain is EAGVAQSPRYKIIEKRQSVAFWCNPISGHATLYWYQQILGQGPKLLIQFQNNGVVDDSQLPKDRFSAERLKGVDSTLKIQPAKLEDSAVYLCASSQEPNEKLFFGSGTQLSVL.

There are many counts of this clonotype. V gene TRBV5-1 combines with J gene TRBJ2-3, with TRBD1 matching 10 bases. Germline loops: CDR1 SGHRS, CDR2 YFSETQ. The CDR3 loop spans 16 amino acids. The trim removed 4 bases at V and 1 base at J, leaving 6 bases unmatched. CDR3 sequence reads: CASSLTGTGGTDTQYF. CDR3 nucleotides: TGCGCCAGCAGCCTAACCGGGACAGGGGGCACAGATACGCAGTATTTT.

This clonotype was seen many times. This chain connects TRBV4-1 to TRBJ1-1, with D uncertain. Between the trimmed V and J ends, which lost 2 bases and 1 base, there was a span of 8 bases. Germline lookup yields CDR1 MGHRA and CDR2 YSYEKL. This CDR3 is 14 amino acids long. The CDR3 nucleotides read TGCGCCAGCAGCCAAACGGCGGGGAACACTGAAGCTTTCTTT. Its protein is CASSQTAGNTEAFF.

This clonotype was counted ten times or more. For the CDR3, the DNA is TGTGCCAGCAGTCCTCCGGGACAGGGGGTTGTAGGCTACACCTTC. Its translation is CASSPPGQGVVGYTF. J is TRBJ1-2 and V is TRBV28; 11 bases are shared with TRBD1. The length of the CDR3 is 15 residues. Germline CDR1 reads MDHEN; CDR2 reads SYDVKM. V was clipped by 5 bases and J by 8 bases; unmatched bases: 10.

This clonotype was counted many times. This chain joins TRBV18 and TRBJ2-1, with D possibly TRBD2 on 6 matching bases. Looked up from germline, CDR1 is KGHSH and CDR2 is LQKENI. V was shortened by 5 bases and J by 5 bases, with 10 bases between the two germline ends. CDR3 size: 13 residues. This CDR3 is CASSEDYNNEQFF. The CDR3 nucleotides are TGTGCCAGCTCAGAGGACTATAACAATGAGCAGTTCTTC.

The table lists this clonotype with a count of one. Just one base apart from a much larger clone, this may be a read error. This chain links TRBV9 with TRBJ1-2; the D is unclear. In germline, CDR1 is SGDLS, CDR2 YYNGEE. The CDR3 covers 13 residues. Trimming left V 4 bases short and J 4 bases short, with 11 bases between. This CDR3 is CASSQGRSYGYTF. The CDR3 DNA reads as TGTGCCAGCAGCCAAGGGCGAAGCTATGGCTACACCTTC.

This clonotype was seen at least ten times. The chain uses TRBV19 and TRBJ2-7, with D possibly being TRBD1 or TRBD2 (5 bases each). Trimming shortened V by 9 bases and J by 2 bases, and 11 bases separated the two germline ends. The CDR3 loop spans 12 amino acids. CDR1 and CDR2 (germline): LNHDA, SQIVND (reference sequence). The CDR3 nucleotides are TGTGCCAGCGGGGACCTCGCCTACGAGCAGTACTTC. It translates to CASGDLAYEQYF.

The V and J genes are TRBV4-1 and TRBJ1-5; perhaps TRBD1 as D (5 bases). Germline V gives CDR1 MGHRA, CDR2 YSYEKL. The CDR3 runs 15 residues. Between the trimmed V and J ends, which lost 4 bases and 0 bases, there was a span of 10 bases. The CDR3 loop reads CASSRDFYSNQPQHF. As DNA, the CDR3 is TGCGCCAGCAGCCGGGACTTTTATAGCAATCAGCCCCAGCATTTT.